The next 32 T cell receptor beta chains were all read from a single sample in a study of post-analysis software for immune sequencing data. Points from the study as a whole: Five TRBV segments, including TRBV5-6, TRBV5-1 and TRBV20-1, were more frequent in patients than controls.

Carried by the TCR beta cDNA libraries were unique molecular identifiers. TCRdb re-derived calls from the PCR reads in MiXCR, one entry per CDR3 protein. Among about 540,000 distinct CDR3 sequences listed, roughly 34% were seen once. No antigen is known for these receptors. What was sequenced was blood. The receptor source for this set is a girl aged 2-17 years with multiple sclerosis.

The chain has TRBV7-6 and TRBJ2-7, with D perhaps matching TRBD2 (6 bases). V was shortened by 1 base and J by 3 bases, with 13 bases between the two germline ends. This CDR3 has 15 residues. The germline V gene encodes CDR1 SGHVS and CDR2 FNYEAQ. Here the CDR3 reads CASSLESPGLYEQYF. The DNA for the CDR3 is TGTGCCAGCAGCTTAGAATCCCCGGGACTCTACGAGCAGTACTTC.

In this sample, this clonotype turned up many times. The V and J genes are TRBV20-1 and TRBJ2-5; D perhaps matches TRBD2 (6 bases). This CDR3 spans 12 amino acids. Germline lookup yields CDR1 DFQATT and CDR2 SNEGSKA (reference sequence). V dropped 4 bases and J dropped 6 bases, with 12 bases sitting between them. The CDR3 sequence is CSAITSRQTQYF. CDR3 nucleotide sequence: TGCAGTGCTATCACTAGCCGCCAGACCCAGTACTTC.

The CDR3 here is CASSVELSAIEQFF. The CDR3, as DNA: TGTGCCAGCAGCGTAGAACTCTCCGCGATTGAGCAGTTCTTC. J is TRBJ2-1 and V is TRBV9; D remains unclear. Trimming removed 0 bases at V and 9 bases at J, with 13 bases between. Per germline, CDR1 SGDLS and CDR2 YYNGEE. CDR3 length: 14 residues.

The CDR3 coding sequence is TGCAGTGCTAGAGATCGTATTTCCAGCGGACTTAAGGGTGAGCAGTTCTTC. This codes for CSARDRISSGLKGEQFF. The V gene is TRBV20-1, the J gene TRBJ2-1; D possibly corresponds to TRBD2 (5 bases). V dropped 0 bases and J dropped 9 bases, with 24 bases sitting between them. Per germline, CDR1 DFQATT and CDR2 SNEGSKA (reference sequence). This CDR3 comprises 17 residues.

This clonotype was counted many times. The rearrangement links TRBV5-1 to TRBJ2-5; D perhaps matches TRBD1 (5 bases). Looked up from germline, CDR1 is SGHRS and CDR2 is YFSETQ. The CDR3 is 13 amino acids. V was cut by 2 bases and J by 5 bases, with 10 bases left in between. The CDR3 nucleotides read TGCGCCAGCAGCTTAGGGGCCGGGGAGACCCAGTACTTC. Protein product: CASSLGAGETQYF.

CDR3 bases: TGTGCCAGCAGCTTTTCGCCCGGGGCAGGGCGCAATGAGCAGTTCTTC. Translation: CASSFSPGAGRNEQFF. V usage is TRBV13 and J usage is TRBJ2-1; TRBD1 or TRBD2 may be the D gene (5 bases each). This CDR3 comprises 16 residues. Per germline, CDR1 PRHDT and CDR2 FYEKMQ (reference sequence). V was shortened by 3 bases and J by 6 bases, with 18 bases between the two germline ends.

This clonotype was seen only a few times. V usage is TRBV12-3 or TRBV12-4 and J usage is TRBJ2-1; TRBD2 matches 7 bases. The length of the CDR3 is 12 residues. Trimming at V came to 1 base and at J to 10 bases, leaving 1 base not matched to a gene. The CDR3 loop is CASSLVRGEQFF. In nucleotides, the CDR3 is TGTGCCAGCAGTTTAGTGCGGGGGGAGCAGTTCTTC.

The chain has TRBV5-1 and TRBJ2-1; 9 bases are a match to TRBD1. Germline assignment: CDR1 SGHRS and CDR2 YFSETQ. Trimming cost V 4 bases and J 7 bases; bases outside gene matches: 9. The CDR3 sequence is 15 residues long. The CDR3 sequence: CASSPRDRVENEQFF. CDR3 coding DNA: TGCGCCAGCAGCCCCCGGGACAGGGTTGAAAATGAGCAGTTCTTC.

This clonotype was seen a few times. The chain uses TRBV20-1 and TRBJ1-2; 8 bases fit TRBD1. The CDR3 has 15 residues. V shed 1 base, J shed 5 bases, and the junction held 9 bases outside the gene matches. Germline-derived CDR1 and CDR2 are DFQATT and SNEGSKA (reference sequence). The CDR3 DNA is TGCAGTGCTAGAGGACAGGGGTTCACACTTTATGGCTACACCTTC. Translated, it gives CSARGQGFTLYGYTF.

This clonotype was observed a handful of times. The chain is built from TRBV6-1 and TRBJ2-5, with 7 positions matching TRBD2. From germline, CDR1 is MNHNS and CDR2 SASEGT. CDR3 length: 14 residues. The J segment lost 4 bases and the V segment lost 1 base, leaving 3 bases of the junction unmatched. CDR3 DNA sequence: TGTGCCAGCAGTGAAGGGGGGGGTCGAGAGACCCAGTACTTC. This sequence encodes CASSEGGGRETQYF.

Details on this clonotype: The junction departs from the called germline gene at one end, perhaps through a read error. This chain uses TRBV5-1 with TRBJ1-1; a possible D gene is TRBD1 (5 bases). The CDR3 sequence is 15 residues long. The germline gives CDR1 SGHRS, CDR2 YFSETQ. The CDR3 sequence is CAGSLGGGENTEAFF. The CDR3 region has the DNA TGCGCCGGCAGCTTGGGGGGAGGGGAGAACACTGAAGCTTTCTTT.

In its sample, this clonotype was seen a few times. This chain uses TRBV5-5 with TRBJ2-7; the D gene is possibly TRBD2 (6 bases). V was pared by 4 bases and J by 0 bases, with 14 bases between. The CDR3 runs to 15 residues. The germline V gene has CDR1 SGHKS and CDR2 YYEKEE (reference sequence). The CDR3 spells CASSPGVLSSYEQYF. For the CDR3, the DNA is TGTGCCAGCAGCCCGGGGGTCCTCAGCTCCTACGAGCAGTACTTC. Complete variable domain (other parts from reference TRBV5-5 and TRBJ2-7): DAGVTQSPTHLIKTRGQQVTLRCSPISGHKSVSWYQQVLGQGPQFIFQYYEKEERGRGNFPDRFSARQFPNYSSELNVNALLLGDSALYLCASSPGVLSSYEQYFGPGTRLTVT.

This clonotype has just a few counts. V gene TRBV5-1 combines with J gene TRBJ2-7, with TRBD1 matching over 7 bases. Germline-derived CDR1 and CDR2 are SGHRS and YFSETQ. The junction had 11 bases not matched to a gene; V was cut back by 0 bases and J by 2 bases. This CDR3 spans 17 amino acids. CDR3 sequence (DNA): TGCGCCAGCAGCTTGGGGGCTTCCGGGACAGCCACCTACGAGCAGTACTTC. The encoded protein is CASSLGASGTATYEQYF.

The chain has TRBV9 and TRBJ2-4; D remains unclear. The end of the DNA fits TRBJ2-7 better, so the J call may be wrong. Germline CDR1 is SGDLS and CDR2 is YYNGEE. The CDR3 runs 13 residues. CDR3 sequence reads: CASSPRGKYEQYF. As DNA, the CDR3 is TGTGCCAGCAGCCCCAGAGGAAAATACGAGCAGTACTTC.

The table lists this clonotype with a few counts. The rearrangement links TRBV29-1 to TRBJ2-5; D is unclear. CDR3 size: 13 residues. Germline V gene sequence: CDR1 SQVTM, CDR2 ANQGSEA. Deletions cut 5 bases from V and 2 bases from J, with 12 bases between. Here the CDR3 reads CSVPPASQETQYF. The DNA of the CDR3 is TGCAGCGTTCCACCAGCATCACAAGAGACCCAGTACTTC.

This sequence joins TRBV12-3 or TRBV12-4 and TRBJ2-1, with TRBD1 matching over 7 bases. The CDR3 sequence is 13 residues long. The trim removed 8 bases at V and 6 bases at J, leaving 7 bases unmatched. CDR3 sequence (DNA): TGTGCCAGCGGGACCGGGACAGCCAATGAGCAGTTCTTC. Its translation is CASGTGTANEQFF.

V is TRBV6-5 and J is TRBJ1-5; 7 bases line up with TRBD1. The germline V gene encodes CDR1 MNHEY and CDR2 SVGAGI. V was clipped by 8 bases and J by 0 bases; unmatched bases: 4. This CDR3 comprises 14 residues. CDR3 in amino acids: CASQGGGSNQPQHF. The CDR3 region has the DNA TGTGCCAGCCAGGGGGGGGGTAGCAATCAGCCCCAGCATTTT.

This chain links TRBV3-1 with TRBJ2-1; tentatively, D is TRBD1 or TRBD2 (5 bases each). This CDR3 has 14 residues. Germline V gives CDR1 LGHDT, CDR2 YNNKEL (reference sequence). Trimming removed 0 bases from V and 10 bases from J, with 13 bases in between. In DNA form, the CDR3 reads TGTGCCAGCAGCCAAGACGGTTACCGGGGCGAGCAGTTCTTC. It specifies CASSQDGYRGEQFF.

The chain employs TRBV7-3 and TRBJ2-3; TRBD2 agrees at 7 bases. Unmatched junction bases numbered 5, after V lost 5 bases and J lost 0 bases. The CDR3 is 15 residues long. Germline loops: CDR1 SGHTA, CDR2 FQGTGA. CDR3 protein: CASSRSSGSTDTQYF. CDR3 sequence (DNA): TGTGCCAGCAGCCGTTCTAGCGGTAGCACAGATACGCAGTATTTT.

This chain uses TRBV7-8 with TRBJ1-1; TRBD1 might be the D (5 bases). Deletions cut 6 bases from V and 6 bases from J, with 23 bases between. Germline V gene sequence: CDR1 SGHVS, CDR2 FQNEAQ. CDR3 length: 16 amino acids. The CDR3 DNA sequence: TGTGCCAGCAGAAAAGTTCAGGGAGGGTTTTACGCTGAAGCTTTCTTT. Amino acids: CASRKVQGGFYAEAFF.

The rearrangement joins TRBV12-3 or TRBV12-4 to TRBJ1-5, with TRBD1 matching 7 bases. The CDR3 contains 14 residues. Trimming at V came to 5 bases and at J to 2 bases, leaving 3 bases not matched to a gene. CDR3 sequence reads: CASSNGQGNQPQHF. The CDR3 coding sequence is TGTGCCAGCAGTAATGGACAGGGCAATCAGCCCCAGCATTTT.

This clonotype was recorded a few times. V usage is TRBV2 and J usage is TRBJ2-5; D is perhaps TRBD2 (6 bases). V lost 7 bases, J lost 2 bases, and 11 bases lay in between. CDR3 size: 13 residues. CDR1 and CDR2 from the germline V gene are SNHLY and FYNNEI. Here the CDR3 reads CASKPGLQETQYF. The CDR3, as DNA: TGTGCCAGCAAGCCGGGACTGCAAGAGACCCAGTACTTC.

Concerning this clonotype itself: At one end, the junction sequence differs from germline, possibly due to a read error. V usage is TRBV7-3 and J usage is TRBJ2-1; TRBD1 might be the D (6 bases). CDR1 is SGHTA, CDR2 FQGTGA, per germline. This CDR3 is 15 amino acids long. The CDR3 is CASSPDRSSYNGQFF. The CDR3 DNA reads TGTGCCAGCAGCCCTGACAGGAGCTCCTACAATGGGCAGTTCTTC.

This chain connects TRBV12-3 or TRBV12-4 to TRBJ2-5; D unresolved. V was shortened by 4 bases and J by 2 bases, with 8 bases between the two germline ends. The CDR3 is 13 residues long. For the CDR3, the DNA is TGTGCCAGCAGTTACAGCGCACAAGAGACCCAGTACTTC. Residues: CASSYSAQETQYF.

The CDR3 DNA reads TGTGCCAGCAGTCCCCAGGACGGTCCCTACGAGCAGTACTTC. This sequence encodes CASSPQDGPYEQYF. This rearrangement joins TRBV6-5 to TRBJ2-7; D uncertain. CDR1 is MNHEY and CDR2 is SVGAGI in the germline V gene. The V end lost 5 bases, the J end lost 2 bases, and 13 bases lay between the germline ends. The CDR3 is 14 residues long.

The chain joins TRBV27 to TRBJ2-7; 11 nucleotides align to TRBD1. The DNA matches TRBJ2-5 better at its end, which makes the J call doubtful. The CDR3 contains 17 residues. Germline assignment: CDR1 MNHEY and CDR2 SMNVEV (reference sequence). The CDR3 DNA reads TGTGCCAGCAGTCAAACCCCGGGACAGGGGGTGGAAGAGACCCAGTACTTC. It is translated as CASSQTPGQGVEETQYF.

As regards this clonotype: An end of the junction differs from the germline gene, which may be a read error. The V gene is TRBV15, the J gene TRBJ1-5; possibly TRBD1 for D (6 bases). The CDR3 consists of 14 residues. In germline, CDR1 is LNHNV, CDR2 YYDKDF (reference sequence). The CDR3 DNA follows: TGTGCCACCAGCGGAGGGGGAAGCATTCAGCCCCAGCATTTT. Its protein is CATSGGGSIQPQHF.

The chain has TRBV5-1 and TRBJ2-1; D perhaps matches TRBD1 (6 bases). Germline values: CDR1 SGHRS, CDR2 YFSETQ. The ends were cut back, 6 bases at V and 3 bases at J, with 19 bases in the middle. CDR3 length: 16 residues. The CDR3 DNA reads TGCGCCAGCATGGTGGGGTATCGAGGGGGCTACAATGAGCAGTTCTTC. Translating gives CASMVGYRGGYNEQFF.

The chain has TRBV9 and TRBJ2-3, with D maybe TRBD1 (5 bases). This CDR3 region has 17 residues. Trimming cost V 0 bases and J 4 bases, with 18 bases left between them. Germline assignment: CDR1 SGDLS and CDR2 YYNGEE. The CDR3 spells CASSVATGRRGADTQYF. CDR3 DNA sequence: TGTGCCAGCAGCGTAGCTACAGGACGGAGAGGAGCAGATACGCAGTATTTT.

This clonotype was observed at least ten times. V usage is TRBV20-1 and J usage is TRBJ2-5, with D uncertain. V was trimmed by 2 bases and J by 3 bases, leaving 4 bases between them. The CDR3 is made up of 11 amino acids. CDR1 is DFQATT, CDR2 SNEGSKA, per germline (reference sequence). The chain's CDR3 is CSARPKETQYF. In DNA form, the CDR3 reads TGCAGTGCTAGACCCAAAGAGACCCAGTACTTC.

Remarks on this clonotype: Sequence at one end of the junction differs from germline and may be a read error. The rearrangement uses TRBV29-1 and TRBJ2-6, with a weak D call TRBD2 (5 bases). Germline V gives CDR1 SQVTM, CDR2 ANQGSEA. This CDR3 comprises 16 residues. The chain's CDR3 is CSIERTDSSGANVLTF. The CDR3 coding sequence is TGCAGCATTGAGCGGACGGATAGCTCTGGGGCCAACGTCCTGACTTTC.

This chain uses TRBV12-3 or TRBV12-4 with TRBJ2-4, with D possibly being TRBD1 (5 bases). V gave up 4 bases and J gave up 0 bases, with 10 bases separating them. CDR3 length: 15 residues. The CDR3: CASSSRAQAKNIQYF. The CDR3 DNA sequence: TGTGCCAGCAGTTCCAGGGCCCAAGCCAAAAACATTCAGTACTTC.